This TCR beta chain originates from a study of T cell repertoires in cytomegalovirus infection. Germline V gene data show CDR1 as SEHNR and CDR2 as FQNEAQ (reference sequence). The germline V and J ends were trimmed by 0 bases and 0 bases, with 15 bases remaining between them. The CDR3 consists of 19 residues. This clonotype has ten or more counts. Using its own MiXCR run on the reads, TCRdb lists one record per CDR3 protein. The sample consists of approximately 500,000 distinct CDR3 sequences, approximately 16% of them appearing once. The rearrangement joins TRBV7-9 to TRBJ2-6; D gene uncertain. This clonotype was obtained from a human donor in good health (CMV status not recorded). Some clones in this sample may be carry-over from other donors' samples. Source material: CD8+ T cells from PBMCs. CDR3 sequence: CASSLADGRTHSGANVLTF. The CDR3, as DNA: TGTGCCAGCAGCTTAGCCGACGGTCGTACTCACTCTGGGGCCAACGTCCTGACTTTC.